The 24 T cell receptor beta chains below were found in one sample sequenced in a study of blood T cells in healthy people across ages. Together with a sample-barcoded 5' primer, a J-beta primer mix was included in a second PCR lasting about 7 to 11 cycles. MiXCR was run by TCRdb on the 5' RACE reads, yielding one entry per CDR3 protein. The table records approximately 810,000 distinct CDR3 sequences, under 35% of them present only once. The sample consisted of blood. These receptors all come from a woman of 80 years or more in good health.

On this clonotype itself: A much larger clone lies one base from this, so it may be a read error. The conserved final phenylalanine or tryptophan is absent from the CDR3, which likely points to a read error. This rearrangement joins TRBV9 to TRBJ2-5; 8 bases line up with TRBD2. There are 17 residues in the CDR3. CDR1 is SGDLS and CDR2 is YYNGEE in the germline V gene. The V and J ends lost 4 bases and 1 base, in that order; junction bases with no gene match: 12. This CDR3 reads CASSPSVSGGFQETQYV. DNA for the CDR3: TGTGCCAGCAGCCCCTCCGTCAGCGGGGGTTTCCAAGAGACCCAGTACGTC.

At least ten counts were recorded for this clonotype. The rearrangement joins TRBV24-1 to TRBJ2-5, with 7 bases lining up with TRBD2. The CDR3 extends over 15 amino acids. Germline-derived CDR1 and CDR2 are KGHDR and SFDVKD. V shed 2 bases, J shed 1 base, and the junction held 3 bases outside the gene matches. CDR3 bases: TGTGCCACCAGTGATTCCGCGGGGGTCCAAGAGACCCAGTACTTC. It encodes CATSDSAGVQETQYF.

The sample holds a few counts of this clonotype. The chain couples TRBV12-3 or TRBV12-4 to TRBJ1-5; no clear D. V was clipped by 3 bases and J by 6 bases, with 12 bases between them. The CDR3 covers 14 residues. CDR3 region: CASSFAQVGQPQHF. The CDR3, as DNA: TGTGCCAGCAGTTTTGCTCAGGTTGGTCAGCCCCAGCATTTT.

The rearrangement links TRBV2 to TRBJ2-3; 10 nucleotides agree with TRBD2. The V gene end was trimmed by 7 bases and the J gene end by 4 bases; junction bases not matched to a gene: 17. The CDR3 extends over 18 amino acids. Germline CDR1 SNHLY, CDR2 FYNNEI. This chain's CDR3 is CASTEGTTSGLVADTQYF. CDR3 coding DNA: TGTGCCAGCACGGAAGGGACGACTAGCGGGCTCGTGGCAGATACGCAGTATTTT. Combining the CDR3 with reference TRBV2 and TRBJ2-3 gives the whole variable domain EPEVTQTPSHQVTQMGQEVILRCVPISNHLYFYWYRQILGQKVEFLVSFYNNEISEKSEIFDDQFSVERPDGSNFTLKIRSTKLEDSAMYFCASTEGTTSGLVADTQYFGPGTRLTVL.

The rearrangement uses TRBV29-1 and TRBJ2-2; D uncertain. The CDR3 is 12 amino acids. Trimming removed 0 bases at V and 6 bases at J, with 5 bases between. The germline gives CDR1 SQVTM, CDR2 ANQGSEA. Written as DNA, the CDR3 is TGCAGCGTTGAAGATCGGCCCGGGGAGCTGTTTTTT. It specifies CSVEDRPGELFF.

The chain joins TRBV19 to TRBJ2-1; D is uncertain. V lost 1 base and J lost 4, with 11 bases in between. The CDR3 runs to 15 residues. Germline CDR1 and CDR2: LNHDA and SQIVND (reference sequence). The CDR3 DNA sequence: TGTGCCAGTAGTATAGCAGCTATTCTTTACAATGAGCAGTTCTTC. Translated, it gives CASSIAAILYNEQFF.

The rearrangement uses TRBV9 and TRBJ1-1; weak D call: TRBD1 (5 bases). Germline V CDR1 and CDR2: SGDLS, YYNGEE. CDR3 length: 14 amino acids. V was trimmed by 2 bases and J by 4 bases, leaving 12 bases between them. CDR3 nucleotides: TGTGCCAGCAGCGTCGGGGGTATAGGCACTGAAGCTTTCTTT. It specifies CASSVGGIGTEAFF.

This clonotype was seen at least ten times. This chain joins TRBV30 and TRBJ2-3; D is unresolved. Between the trimmed V and J ends, which lost 8 bases and 3 bases, there was a span of 6 bases. There are 10 residues in the CDR3. Germline CDR1 and CDR2: GTSNPN and SVGIG (reference sequence). CDR3 residues: CALQTDTQYF. The CDR3 bases are TGTGCCCTCCAGACAGATACGCAGTATTTT.

J is TRBJ2-2 and V is TRBV20-1, with D tentatively TRBD2 (6 bases). Germline assignment: CDR1 DFQATT and CDR2 SNEGSKA (reference sequence). V lost 6 bases, J lost 4 bases, and 18 bases lay in between. The CDR3 has 15 residues. The CDR3 sequence is CSASSSSEITGELFF. The CDR3 DNA reads as TGCAGTGCCTCGTCGTCTAGCGAGATCACCGGGGAGCTGTTTTTT.

In this sample, this clonotype turned up a few times. A read error may produce the germline difference seen at one junction end. The genes are TRBV5-1 and TRBJ2-2; either TRBD1 or TRBD2 may fit D (5 bases each). Germline-derived CDR1 and CDR2 are SGHRS and YFSETQ. This CDR3 comprises 14 residues. The CDR3, as DNA: TGCGCCAGCAGCTTGGCAGGGAAGGCCGGGGAGTTGTTTTTT. Residues: CASSLAGKAGELFF.

This clonotype was counted many times. V usage is TRBV7-9 and J usage is TRBJ2-1, with unresolved D. There are 17 residues in the CDR3. Trimming cost V 5 bases and J 4 bases, with 21 bases left between them. Germline assignment: CDR1 SEHNR and CDR2 FQNEAQ (reference sequence). Here the CDR3 DNA reads TGTGCCAGCAGCCGCACTTCGGGTAGAGACGGTTACAATGAGCAGTTCTTC. Translated, it gives CASSRTSGRDGYNEQFF.

As for this clonotype: Given a much more abundant clone one base away, this may be a read error. The V gene is TRBV20-1, the J gene TRBJ2-1; D tentatively reads TRBD1 or TRBD2 (5 bases each). CDR1 is DFQATT and CDR2 is SNEGSKA in the germline V gene (reference sequence). CDR3 size: 17 residues. The V end lost 5 bases, the J end lost 7 bases, and 27 bases lay between the germline ends. CDR3 nucleotide sequence: TGCAGTGCTCCAAGGCGACCGGGACGTCGGGCGGCTAATGAGCAGTTCTTC. Amino acids: CSAPRRPGRRAANEQFF.

Worth noting for this clonotype: Just one base apart from a much larger clone, this may be a read error. The J gene is TRBJ2-7, the V gene TRBV6-1; 8 nucleotides agree with TRBD1. CDR3 length equals 17 residues. Germline loops: CDR1 MNHNS, CDR2 SASEGT. V dropped 8 bases and J dropped 5; count of bases not matched to a gene: 20. CDR3: CASGRQLRTGKAHEQYF. Written as DNA, the CDR3 is TGTGCCAGCGGTCGCCAACTCAGGACAGGGAAGGCCCACGAGCAGTACTTC.

This clonotype was seen repeatedly, ten times or more. The V call is TRBV7-2, the J call TRBJ2-7, with a possible D match to TRBD1 (6 bases). V was trimmed by 5 bases and J by 4 bases, leaving 12 bases between them. Per germline, CDR1 SGHTA and CDR2 FQGNSA. The CDR3 length is 13 residues. The CDR3 loop is CASSPRTDYEQYF. The CDR3 DNA reads as TGTGCCAGCAGCCCTCGGACAGATTACGAGCAGTACTTC.

There are many counts of this clonotype. The V call is TRBV11-2, the J call TRBJ2-7; D assignment may be TRBD1 or TRBD2 (5 bases each). This CDR3 region has 13 residues. Trimming took off 5 bases at V and 2 bases at J, with 10 bases between the two ends. The germline V gene has CDR1 SGHAT and CDR2 FQNNGV. CDR3 protein: CASSLVGPYEQYF. DNA of the CDR3: TGTGCCAGCAGCCTGGTGGGACCCTACGAGCAGTACTTC.

The V gene is TRBV3-1, the J gene TRBJ2-5; 9 bases are a match to TRBD2. CDR1 LGHDT and CDR2 YNNKEL come from the germline V gene (reference sequence). There are 17 residues in the CDR3. V dropped 6 bases and J dropped 5; count of bases not matched to a gene: 16. The CDR3 nucleotides are TGTGCCAGCAGTCAGCCCCTAGGCGGGGGGGCTGGCGAGACCCAGTACTTC. Protein: CASSQPLGGGAGETQYF.

This clonotype was seen a handful of times. The chain combines TRBV20-1 with TRBJ1-1; unclear D gene. Germline assignment: CDR1 DFQATT and CDR2 SNEGSKA (reference sequence). The V gene lost 7 bases and the J gene lost 3 bases, with 18 bases spanning the gap. The CDR3 loop spans 14 amino acids. CDR3 protein: CSVEQTHGYTEAFF. CDR3 DNA sequence: TGCAGTGTAGAACAGACCCACGGTTACACTGAAGCTTTCTTT.

Many counts were recorded for this clonotype. The rearrangement uses TRBV6-2 or TRBV6-3 and TRBJ2-4; no firm D call. V lost 1 base and J lost 5, with 3 bases in between. Per germline, CDR1 MNHEY and CDR2 SVGEGT. The CDR3 runs 12 residues. In DNA form, the CDR3 reads TGTGCCAGCAGTTACTTAGAAAACATTCAGTACTTC. It encodes CASSYLENIQYF.

This clonotype turned up a few times. V and J are TRBV7-9 and TRBJ2-5, with TRBD1 identical over 7 bases. The germline gives CDR1 SEHNR, CDR2 FQNEAQ (reference sequence). The ends lost 3 bases at V and 12 bases at J; junction bases unmatched: 4. CDR3 length equals 11 residues. The CDR3 DNA is TGTGCCAGCAGCTTGTACAGGGGAGAGTACTTC. Amino acids: CASSLYRGEYF. Together with reference TRBV7-9 and TRBJ2-5, the CDR3 gives the full variable domain: DTGVSQNPRHKITKRGQNVTFRCDPISEHNRLYWYRQTLGQGPEFLTYFQNEAQLEKSRLLSDRFSAERPKGSFSTLEIQRTEQGDSAMYLCASSLYRGEYFGPGTRLLVL.

V is TRBV15 and J is TRBJ1-2, with 7 bases matching TRBD1. After removal of 5 bases from V and 4 bases from J, the junction contained 7 bases not matched to a gene. This CDR3 region has 14 residues. Per the germline V gene, CDR1 is LNHNV and CDR2 is YYDKDF (reference sequence). The CDR3 region is CATSANRGSYGYTF. The DNA of the CDR3 is TGTGCCACCAGCGCAAACAGGGGTTCCTATGGCTACACCTTC.

This clonotype has a handful of counts. This rearrangement joins TRBV6-2 or TRBV6-3 to TRBJ2-3; 7 bases match TRBD1. The V gene's germline CDR1 is MNHEY and CDR2 SVGEGT. This CDR3 has 15 residues. The V gene end was trimmed by 0 bases and the J gene end by 7 bases; junction bases not matched to a gene: 7. CDR3 in amino acids: CASSYSDRDLNTQYF. In nucleotides, the CDR3 is TGTGCCAGCAGTTACTCAGACAGGGACCTGAATACGCAGTATTTT.

The rearrangement uses TRBV7-2 and TRBJ1-2, with D perhaps TRBD1 (6 bases). With 5 bases removed from V and 3 bases from J, the gap between germline ends came to 22 bases. The V gene's germline CDR1 is SGHTA and CDR2 FQGNSA. The CDR3 runs to 17 residues. Here the CDR3 DNA reads TGTGCCAGCAGCCCCCAAGGCTTCGAACAGGGCCACTATGGCTACACCTTC. This codes for CASSPQGFEQGHYGYTF.

This clonotype was seen a handful of times. This could be a read error, since a much larger clone is one nucleotide away. The chain recombines TRBV7-9 with TRBJ2-7; possibly TRBD1 for D (5 bases). Germline loops: CDR1 SEHNR, CDR2 FQNEAQ (reference sequence). CDR3 size: 13 residues. With 0 bases removed from V and 7 bases from J, the gap between germline ends came to 10 bases. CDR3 nucleotides: TGTGCCAGCAGCTTAGCAGGGGTTACTGAGCAGTACTTC. Its protein product is CASSLAGVTEQYF.

The CDR3 region has the DNA TGCAGCGTTGACAGGGGGGGTACTGAAGCTTTCTTT. Translation gives CSVDRGGTEAFF. This chain joins TRBV29-1 and TRBJ1-1, with TRBD1 matching 7 bases. The V segment lost 3 bases and the J segment 5 bases; nucleotides outside the gene matches: 3. Germline V gene sequence: CDR1 SQVTM, CDR2 ANQGSEA. This CDR3 is built from 12 residues.